This T cell receptor beta chain came from a study of cytomegalovirus exposure and HLA in healthy donors. Overall study findings and caveats: Sequence variants that were highly shared formed a cluster that was likely a sequencing artifact.

A multiplex PCR was run with 60 Vbeta primers and 13 Jbeta primers. Sequencing used immunoSEQ multiplex PCR; TCRdb keeps in-frame clones, though not all of them. The sample consists of about 82,000 clones, approximately 80% of them appearing once. The germline V and J ends were trimmed by 0 bases and 0 bases, with 4 bases remaining between them. The CDR3 is made up of 14 amino acids. Germline V gene lookup returns CDR1 SGHRS and CDR2 YFSETQ. A note on this clone: Its antigen is unknown.

The sample consisted of PBMCs. V gene TRBV5-1 combines with J gene TRBJ1-3; D not certain. This TCR was sampled from a human donor in good health. This chain's CDR3 is CASSLESSGNTIYF. The DNA for the CDR3 is TGCGCCAGCAGCTTGGAGAGCTCTGGAAACACCATATATTTT.